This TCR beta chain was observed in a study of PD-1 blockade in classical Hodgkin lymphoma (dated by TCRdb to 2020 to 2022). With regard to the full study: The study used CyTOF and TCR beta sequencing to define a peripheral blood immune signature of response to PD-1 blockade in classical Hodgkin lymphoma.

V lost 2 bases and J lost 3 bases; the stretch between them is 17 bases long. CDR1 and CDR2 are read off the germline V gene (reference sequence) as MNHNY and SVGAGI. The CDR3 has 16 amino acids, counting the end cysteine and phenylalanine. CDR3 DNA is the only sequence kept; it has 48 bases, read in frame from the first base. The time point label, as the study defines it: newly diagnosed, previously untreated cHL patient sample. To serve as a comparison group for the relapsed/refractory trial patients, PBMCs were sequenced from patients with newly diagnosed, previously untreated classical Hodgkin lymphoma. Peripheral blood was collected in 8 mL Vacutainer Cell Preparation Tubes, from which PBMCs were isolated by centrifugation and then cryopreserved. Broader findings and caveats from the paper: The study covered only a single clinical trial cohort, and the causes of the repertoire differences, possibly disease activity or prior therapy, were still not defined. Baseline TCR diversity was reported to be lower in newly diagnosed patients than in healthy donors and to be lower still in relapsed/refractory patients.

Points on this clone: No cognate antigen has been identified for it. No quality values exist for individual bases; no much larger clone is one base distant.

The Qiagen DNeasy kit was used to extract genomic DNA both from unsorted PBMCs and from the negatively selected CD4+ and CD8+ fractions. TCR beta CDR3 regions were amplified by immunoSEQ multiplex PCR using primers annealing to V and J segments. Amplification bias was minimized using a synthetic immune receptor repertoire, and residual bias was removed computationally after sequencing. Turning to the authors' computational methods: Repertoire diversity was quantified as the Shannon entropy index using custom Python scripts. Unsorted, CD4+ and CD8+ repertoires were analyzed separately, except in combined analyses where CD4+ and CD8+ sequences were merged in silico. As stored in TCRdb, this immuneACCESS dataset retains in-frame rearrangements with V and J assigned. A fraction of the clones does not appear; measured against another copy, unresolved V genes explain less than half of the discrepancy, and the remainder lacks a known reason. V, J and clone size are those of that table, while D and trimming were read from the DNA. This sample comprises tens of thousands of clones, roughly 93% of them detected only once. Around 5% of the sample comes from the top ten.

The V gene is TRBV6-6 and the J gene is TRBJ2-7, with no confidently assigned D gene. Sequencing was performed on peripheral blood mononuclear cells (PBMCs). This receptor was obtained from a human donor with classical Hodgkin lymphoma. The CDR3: CASSYIGTSPLYEQYF. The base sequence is TGTGCCAGCAGTTACATCGGAACCTCCCCCCTCTACGAGCAGTACTTC.